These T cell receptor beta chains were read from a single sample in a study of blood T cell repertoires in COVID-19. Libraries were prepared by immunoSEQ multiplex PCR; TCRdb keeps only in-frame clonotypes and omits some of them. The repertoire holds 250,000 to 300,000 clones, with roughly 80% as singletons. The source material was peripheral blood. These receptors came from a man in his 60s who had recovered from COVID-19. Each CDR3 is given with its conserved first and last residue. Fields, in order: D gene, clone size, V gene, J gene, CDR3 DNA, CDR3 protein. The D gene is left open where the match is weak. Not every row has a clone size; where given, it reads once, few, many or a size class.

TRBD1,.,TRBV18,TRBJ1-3,TGTGCCAGCTCACCCGGACAGGGGGCAGGAGGAAACACCATATATTTT,CASSPGQGAGGNTIYF
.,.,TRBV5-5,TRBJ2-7,TGTGCCACCCCACGGTTAGGAGGGGAGATTTCCTACGAGCAGTACTTC,CATPRLGGEISYEQYF
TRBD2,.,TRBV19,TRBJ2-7,TGTGCCAGTAGTTCCCCCGGGAGCGGGAGAAACTACGAGCAGTACTTC,CASSSPGSGRNYEQYF
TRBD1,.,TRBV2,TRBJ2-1,TGTGCCAGCAATACCCCCGGGACAGGGTACAATGAGCAGTTCTTC,CASNTPGTGYNEQFF
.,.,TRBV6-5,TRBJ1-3,TGTGCCAGCAGTTCCAGGGTTTCTGGAAACACCATATATTTT,CASSSRVSGNTIYF
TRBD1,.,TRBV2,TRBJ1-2,TGTGCCAGCAGAGCTGGGACAGGGGTTTATGGCTACACCTTC,CASRAGTGVYGYTF
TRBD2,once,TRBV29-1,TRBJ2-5,TGCAGCGAACTCGCTAGCGGGGGGGCGTTAGAGACCCAGTACTTC,CSELASGGALETQYF
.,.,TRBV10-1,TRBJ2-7,TGCGCCAGCAGTGAGCCGGCGGCCCCCTACGAGCAGTACTTC,CASSEPAAPYEQYF
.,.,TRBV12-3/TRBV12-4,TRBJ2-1,TGTGCCAGCAGTTTGCGGGACGTAGAGTTCTTC,CASSLRDVEFF
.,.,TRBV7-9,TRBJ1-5,TGTGCCAGCCTTCCAGGGCGTATGGGGACAAAATATAGCAATCAGCCCCAGCATTTT,CASLPGRMGTKYSNQPQHF
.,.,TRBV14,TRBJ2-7,TGTGCCAGCAGCCACGGCTACGAGCAGTACTTC,CASSHGYEQYF
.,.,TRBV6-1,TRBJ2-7,TGTGCCAGCAGTGAAATAGCGGCGTCCTACGAGCAGTACTTC,CASSEIAASYEQYF
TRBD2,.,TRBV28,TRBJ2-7,TGTGCCAGCAGTCCTTCGGGACTAGCGGGACCCCGGTCCGAGCAGTACTTC,CASSPSGLAGPRSEQYF
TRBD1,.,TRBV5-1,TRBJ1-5,TGCGCCAGCAGCCCAGGGGGGACAGGGGGCAATCAGCCCCAGCATTTT,CASSPGGTGGNQPQHF
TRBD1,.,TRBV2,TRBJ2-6,TGTGCCAGCAGTGAATGGGGACAGGGATCGTCTGGGGCCAACGTCCTGACTTTC,CASSEWGQGSSGANVLTF